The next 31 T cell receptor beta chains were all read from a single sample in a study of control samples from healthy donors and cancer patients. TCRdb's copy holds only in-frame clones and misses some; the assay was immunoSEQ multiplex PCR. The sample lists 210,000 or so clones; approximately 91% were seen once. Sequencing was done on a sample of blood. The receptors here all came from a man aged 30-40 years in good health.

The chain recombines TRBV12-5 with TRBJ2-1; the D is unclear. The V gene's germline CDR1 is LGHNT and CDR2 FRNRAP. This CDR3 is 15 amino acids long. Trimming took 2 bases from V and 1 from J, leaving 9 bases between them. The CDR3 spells CASGLISGSYNEQFF. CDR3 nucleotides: TGTGCTAGTGGTTTGATCAGTGGGTCCTACAATGAGCAGTTCTTC.

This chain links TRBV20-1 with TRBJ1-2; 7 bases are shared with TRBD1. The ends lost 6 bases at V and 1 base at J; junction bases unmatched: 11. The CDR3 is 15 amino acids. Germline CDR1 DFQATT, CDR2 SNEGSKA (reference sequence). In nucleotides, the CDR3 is TGCAGTGCGAGTCCCCCAGGGGGACTTAACTATGGCTACACCTTC. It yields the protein CSASPPGGLNYGYTF.

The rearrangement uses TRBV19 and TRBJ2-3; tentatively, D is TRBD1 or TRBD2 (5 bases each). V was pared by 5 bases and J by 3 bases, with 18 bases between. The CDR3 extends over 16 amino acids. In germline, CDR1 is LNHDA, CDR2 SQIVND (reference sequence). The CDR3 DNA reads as TGTGCCAGTAGTCTCTACCCGGGACGGTCAACAGATACGCAGTATTTT. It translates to CASSLYPGRSTDTQYF.

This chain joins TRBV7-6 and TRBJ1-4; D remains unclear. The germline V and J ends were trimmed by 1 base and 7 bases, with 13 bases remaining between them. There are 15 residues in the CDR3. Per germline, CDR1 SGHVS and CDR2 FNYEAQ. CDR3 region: CASSLVRFGREKLFF. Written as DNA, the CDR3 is TGTGCCAGCAGCTTAGTACGGTTCGGCCGTGAAAAACTGTTTTTT.

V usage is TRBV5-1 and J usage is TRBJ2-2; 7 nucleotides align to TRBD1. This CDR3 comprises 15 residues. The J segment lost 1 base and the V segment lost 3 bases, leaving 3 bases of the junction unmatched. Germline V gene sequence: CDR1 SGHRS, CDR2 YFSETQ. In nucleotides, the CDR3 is TGCGCCAGCAGCTGGGACAGTCAGAACACCGGGGAGCTGTTTTTT. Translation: CASSWDSQNTGELFF. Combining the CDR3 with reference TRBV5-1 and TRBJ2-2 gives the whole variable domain KAGVTQTPRYLIKTRGQQVTLSCSPISGHRSVSWYQQTPGQGLQFLFEYFSETQRNKGNFPGRFSGRQFSNSRSEMNVSTLELGDSALYLCASSWDSQNTGELFFGEGSRLTVL.

CDR3 sequence: CASSPLETGRGYTF. Here the CDR3 DNA reads TGTGCCAGCTCACCTCTCGAGACAGGGAGGGGCTACACCTTC. The rearrangement uses TRBV18 and TRBJ1-2; 7 nucleotides line up with TRBD1. The CDR3 has 14 residues. CDR1 and CDR2 (germline): KGHSH, LQKENI. The V and J ends lost 3 bases and 8 bases, in that order; junction bases with no gene match: 9.

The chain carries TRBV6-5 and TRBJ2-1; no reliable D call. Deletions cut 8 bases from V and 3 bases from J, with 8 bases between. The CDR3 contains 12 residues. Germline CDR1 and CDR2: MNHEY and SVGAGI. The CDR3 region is CASGPIYNEQFF. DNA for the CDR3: TGTGCCAGCGGACCAATCTACAATGAGCAGTTCTTC.

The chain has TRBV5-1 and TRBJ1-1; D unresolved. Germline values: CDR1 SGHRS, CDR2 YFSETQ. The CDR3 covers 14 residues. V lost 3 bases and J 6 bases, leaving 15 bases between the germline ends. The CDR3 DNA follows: TGCGCCAGCAGCTACAATCCCGACGGGGCTGAAGCTTTCTTT. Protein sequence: CASSYNPDGAEAFF. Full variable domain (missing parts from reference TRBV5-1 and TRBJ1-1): KAGVTQTPRYLIKTRGQQVTLSCSPISGHRSVSWYQQTPGQGLQFLFEYFSETQRNKGNFPGRFSGRQFSNSRSEMNVSTLELGDSALYLCASSYNPDGAEAFFGQGTRLTVV.

This CDR3 reads CASSLAVMDYEQYF. As DNA, the CDR3 is TGCGCCAGCAGCTTGGCGGTCATGGACTACGAGCAGTACTTC. The chain couples TRBV5-1 to TRBJ2-7; D call uncertain. The ends were cut back, 0 bases at V and 3 bases at J, with 10 bases in the middle. This CDR3 is built from 14 residues. Germline-derived CDR1 and CDR2 are SGHRS and YFSETQ.

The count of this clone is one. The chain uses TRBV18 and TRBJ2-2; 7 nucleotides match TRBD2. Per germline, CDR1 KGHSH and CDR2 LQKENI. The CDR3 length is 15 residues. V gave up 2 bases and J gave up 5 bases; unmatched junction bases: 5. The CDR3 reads CASSPSLAETGELFF. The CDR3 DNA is TGTGCCAGCTCACCAAGTCTAGCGGAAACCGGGGAGCTGTTTTTT.

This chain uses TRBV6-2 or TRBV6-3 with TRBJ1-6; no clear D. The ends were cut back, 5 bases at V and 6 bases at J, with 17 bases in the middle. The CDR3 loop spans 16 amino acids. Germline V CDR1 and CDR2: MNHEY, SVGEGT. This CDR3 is CASSRMRTASNSPLHF. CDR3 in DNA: TGTGCCAGCAGTAGAATGCGGACGGCTTCTAATTCACCCCTCCACTTT.

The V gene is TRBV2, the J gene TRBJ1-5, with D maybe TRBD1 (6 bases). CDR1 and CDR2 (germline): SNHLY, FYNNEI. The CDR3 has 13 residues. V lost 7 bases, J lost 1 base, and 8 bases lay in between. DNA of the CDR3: TGTGCCAGCAACAGGGAAAGCAATCAGCCCCAGCATTTT. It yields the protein CASNRESNQPQHF.

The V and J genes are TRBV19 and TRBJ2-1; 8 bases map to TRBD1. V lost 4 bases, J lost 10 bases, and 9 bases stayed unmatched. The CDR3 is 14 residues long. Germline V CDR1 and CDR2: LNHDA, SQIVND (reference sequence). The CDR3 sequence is CASSTRTGLAEQFF. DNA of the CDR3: TGTGCCAGTAGTACCCGGACAGGGTTAGCAGAGCAGTTCTTC.

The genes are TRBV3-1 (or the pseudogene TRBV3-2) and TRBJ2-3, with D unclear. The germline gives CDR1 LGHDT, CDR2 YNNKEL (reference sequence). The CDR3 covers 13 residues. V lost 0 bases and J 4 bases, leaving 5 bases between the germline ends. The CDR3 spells CASSQDWADTQYF. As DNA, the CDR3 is TGTGCCAGCAGCCAAGATTGGGCAGATACGCAGTATTTT.

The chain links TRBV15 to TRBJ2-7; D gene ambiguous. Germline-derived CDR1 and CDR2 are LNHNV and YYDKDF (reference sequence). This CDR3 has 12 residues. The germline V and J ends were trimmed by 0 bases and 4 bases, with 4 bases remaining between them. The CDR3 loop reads CATSREGYEQYF. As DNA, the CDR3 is TGTGCCACCAGCAGAGAAGGGTACGAGCAGTACTTC.

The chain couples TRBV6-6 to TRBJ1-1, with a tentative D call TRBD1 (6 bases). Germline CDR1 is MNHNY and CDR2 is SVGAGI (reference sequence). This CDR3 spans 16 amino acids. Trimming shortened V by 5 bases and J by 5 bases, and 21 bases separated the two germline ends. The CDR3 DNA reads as TGTGCCAGCAGTCCCGCGGCCACCGGGGGGCTGACTGAAGCTTTCTTT. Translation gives CASSPAATGGLTEAFF.

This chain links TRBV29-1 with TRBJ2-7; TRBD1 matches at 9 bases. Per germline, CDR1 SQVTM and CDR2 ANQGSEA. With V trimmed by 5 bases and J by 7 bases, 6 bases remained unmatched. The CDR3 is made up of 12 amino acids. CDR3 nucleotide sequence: TGCAGCGTTCAAGGGACAGGGCGGGAGCAGTACTTC. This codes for CSVQGTGREQYF.

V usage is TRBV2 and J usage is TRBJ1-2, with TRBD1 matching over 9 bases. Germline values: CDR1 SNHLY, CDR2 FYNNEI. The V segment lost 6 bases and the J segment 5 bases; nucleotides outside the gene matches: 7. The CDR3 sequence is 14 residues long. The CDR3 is CASSKLQGAYGYTF. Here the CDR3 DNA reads TGTGCCAGCAGCAAACTACAGGGGGCGTATGGCTACACCTTC.

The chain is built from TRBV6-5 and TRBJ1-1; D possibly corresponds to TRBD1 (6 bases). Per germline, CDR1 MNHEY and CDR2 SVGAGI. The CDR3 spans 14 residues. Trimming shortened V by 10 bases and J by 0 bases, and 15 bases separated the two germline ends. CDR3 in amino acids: CATSLGDMNTEAFF. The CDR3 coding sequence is TGTGCCACTTCCTTGGGGGACATGAACACTGAAGCTTTCTTT.

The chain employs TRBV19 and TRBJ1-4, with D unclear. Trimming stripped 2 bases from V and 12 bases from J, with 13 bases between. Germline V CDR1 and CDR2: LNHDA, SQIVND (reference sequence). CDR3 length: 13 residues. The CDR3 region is CASSIQRSQELFF. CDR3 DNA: TGTGCCAGTAGTATACAGCGGAGCCAGGAACTGTTTTTT.

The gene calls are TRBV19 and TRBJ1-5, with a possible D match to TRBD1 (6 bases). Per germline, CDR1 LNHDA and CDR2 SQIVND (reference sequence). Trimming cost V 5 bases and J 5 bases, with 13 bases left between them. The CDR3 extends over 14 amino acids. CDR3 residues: CASSLQGGDQPQHF. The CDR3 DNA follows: TGTGCCAGTAGTTTACAGGGTGGAGATCAGCCCCAGCATTTT.

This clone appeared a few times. CDR3 amino acids: CASRPGGGQKNSPLHF. CDR3 nucleotide sequence: TGTGCCAGCAGACCAGGAGGCGGACAGAAAAATTCACCCCTCCACTTT. This chain uses TRBV5-4 with TRBJ1-6, with a possible D match to TRBD1 (6 bases). Trimming shortened V by 5 bases and J by 7 bases, and 19 bases separated the two germline ends. The length of the CDR3 is 16 residues. Germline V gene data show CDR1 as SGHNT and CDR2 as YYREEE (reference sequence).

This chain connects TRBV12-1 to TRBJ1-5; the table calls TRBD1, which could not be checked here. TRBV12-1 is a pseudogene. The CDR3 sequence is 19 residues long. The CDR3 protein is CASIYQEGHPVGSNQPQHF. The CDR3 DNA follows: TGTGCCAGCATCTATCAAGAGGGACACCCGGTCGGCAGCAATCAGCCCCAGCATTTT.

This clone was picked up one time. DNA for the CDR3: TGTGCCAGCAGCCCATTCACGAACACCGGGGAGCTGTTTTTT. Translation: CASSPFTNTGELFF. This chain joins TRBV5-4 and TRBJ2-2; D not certain. V was trimmed by 4 bases and J by 0 bases, leaving 7 bases between them. The length of the CDR3 is 14 residues. Germline CDR1 is SGHNT and CDR2 is YYREEE (reference sequence).

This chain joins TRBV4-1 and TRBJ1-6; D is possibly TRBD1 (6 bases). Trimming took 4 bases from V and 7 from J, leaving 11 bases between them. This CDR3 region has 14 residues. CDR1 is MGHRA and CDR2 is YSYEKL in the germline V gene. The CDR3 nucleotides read TGCGCCAGCAGCCGTCCTGGGGGCAATTCACCCCTCCACTTT. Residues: CASSRPGGNSPLHF.

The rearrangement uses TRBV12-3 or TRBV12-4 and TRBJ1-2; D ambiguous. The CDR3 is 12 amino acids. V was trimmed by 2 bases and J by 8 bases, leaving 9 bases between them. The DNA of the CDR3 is TGTGCCAGCAGTTTATTTGTTTCAGGCTACACCTTC. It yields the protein CASSLFVSGYTF.

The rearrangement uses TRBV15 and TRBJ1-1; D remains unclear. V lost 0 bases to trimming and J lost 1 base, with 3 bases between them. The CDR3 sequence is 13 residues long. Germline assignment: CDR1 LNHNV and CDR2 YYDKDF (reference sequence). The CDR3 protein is CATSRDWNTEAFF. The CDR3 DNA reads TGTGCCACCAGCAGAGATTGGAACACTGAAGCTTTCTTT.

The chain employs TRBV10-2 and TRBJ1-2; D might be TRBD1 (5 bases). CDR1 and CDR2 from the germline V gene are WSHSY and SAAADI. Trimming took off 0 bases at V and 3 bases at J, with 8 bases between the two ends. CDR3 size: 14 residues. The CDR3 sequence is CASSESGADYGYTF. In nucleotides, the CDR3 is TGCGCCAGCAGTGAGTCAGGGGCCGACTATGGCTACACCTTC.

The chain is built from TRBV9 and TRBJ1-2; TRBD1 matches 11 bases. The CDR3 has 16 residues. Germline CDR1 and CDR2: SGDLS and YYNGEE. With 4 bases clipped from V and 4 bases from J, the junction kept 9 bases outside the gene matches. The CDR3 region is CASSHSGQGATYGYTF. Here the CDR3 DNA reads TGTGCCAGCAGCCACAGCGGACAGGGGGCCACCTATGGCTACACCTTC.

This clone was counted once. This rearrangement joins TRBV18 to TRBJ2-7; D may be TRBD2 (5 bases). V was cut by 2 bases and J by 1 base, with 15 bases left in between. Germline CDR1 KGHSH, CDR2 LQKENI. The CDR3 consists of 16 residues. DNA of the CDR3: TGTGCCAGCTCACCAGACTCGAGGGCACGGTCCTACGAGCAGTACTTC. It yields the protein CASSPDSRARSYEQYF.

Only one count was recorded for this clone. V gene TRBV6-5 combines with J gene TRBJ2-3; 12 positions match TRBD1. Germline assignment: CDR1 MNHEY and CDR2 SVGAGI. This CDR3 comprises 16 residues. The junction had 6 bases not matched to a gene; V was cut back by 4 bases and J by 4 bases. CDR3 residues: CASSLGTGGSSDTQYF. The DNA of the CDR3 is TGTGCCAGCAGTTTGGGGACAGGGGGCAGTTCAGATACGCAGTATTTT.